This TCR beta chain is from a study of blood T cell repertoires in COVID-19. In the authors' methods: Estimation of nucleated cell counts was performed using reference gene primer amplification. Clones were sequenced by immunoSEQ multiplex PCR, and TCRdb holds only the in-frame ones, with some missing. The DNA was the basis for D and trimming; V, J and clone size are from that table. Of 350,000 to 450,000 clones listed, roughly 86% are singletons. This CDR3 is 15 amino acids long. The germline V and J ends were trimmed by 2 bases and 0 bases, with 9 bases remaining between them. In germline, CDR1 is SGDLS, CDR2 YYNGEE.

The sequence derives from a woman in her thirties who had recovered from COVID-19. Sequencing input: PBMCs or T cells enriched from blood (not recorded which). The J gene is TRBJ1-3, the V gene TRBV9; the D is unclear. Here the CDR3 reads CASSVAVHSGNTIYF. The CDR3 coding sequence is TGTGCCAGCAGCGTCGCAGTCCACTCTGGAAACACCATATATTTT.